The entry below gives a single T cell receptor beta chain sequence along with its context. Its target is unknown. The sample belongs to a study of T cells in Graves' hyperthyroidism and ophthalmopathy. Notes on the study in general: Appearing also in blood were most of the thyroid clonotypes expanded above 0.001.

Trimming left V 0 bases short and J 0 bases short, with 9 bases between. CDR1 DFQATT and CDR2 SNEGSKA come from the germline V gene (reference sequence). The CDR3 has 16 residues. Aged 18 to 65, the patients had hyperthyroidism that was newly diagnosed and had lasted under 2 months. A patient was excluded if there was uncontrolled infection, other autoimmune disease, pregnancy or lactation. The TCR beta CDR3 regions underwent amplification using RNA transcripts as the source. HTBI primers were the set used in a first-round RT-PCR of the TCR CDR3. TCRdb fed the multiplex PCR reads into MiXCR, producing one record per CDR3 protein. The sample lists almost 600,000 distinct CDR3 sequences, 11% to 15% occurring once.

The V gene is TRBV20-1, the J gene TRBJ2-6; D gene uncertain. The sequence came from a woman aged 25 to 39 with Graves' hyperthyroidism that later progressed to Graves' ophthalmopathy. The specimen sequenced was blood. The CDR3 reads CSARDRVSSGANVLTF. The CDR3 DNA reads as TGCAGTGCTAGAGACCGGGTCTCCTCTGGGGCCAACGTCCTGACTTTC.